This TCR beta chain originates from a study of T-cell memory formation after mild COVID-19. The study's findings and limits: Pre-infection memory harbored some responding clones, suggesting cross-reactive memory joined.

V was clipped by 4 bases and J by 4 bases; unmatched bases: 8. CDR1 is DFQATT, CDR2 SNEGSKA, per germline (reference sequence). The CDR3 runs 14 residues. Researchers used 5'RACE with constant-segment primers to make TCR alpha and TCR beta cDNA libraries that carry sample barcodes and UMIs. TCRdb reanalysed the 5' RACE reads using MiXCR and keeps one entry per CDR3 protein. The sample records about 170,000 distinct CDR3 sequences, roughly 13% being singletons. This clonotype was seen ten or more times. The antigen is unknown. This TCR came from a man aged 18-30 years who had mild COVID-19 (a few samples of this study predate the infection). Cell type and time point are not known. Sequenced: PBMCs or a T cell subset sorted from them (not recorded which). The chain joins TRBV20-1 to TRBJ2-3, with TRBD2 identical over 7 bases. DNA of the CDR3: TGCAGTGCTATCGTCCAAGCGGGGTCAGATACGCAGTATTTT. Its protein product is CSAIVQAGSDTQYF.